A single sample gave rise to the 29 T cell receptor beta chains below, sequenced in a study of cytomegalovirus exposure and HLA in healthy donors. With 60 Vbeta and 13 Jbeta primers, the PCR was carried out. TCRdb's copy holds only in-frame clones and misses some; the assay was immunoSEQ multiplex PCR. The sample lists 83,000 or so clones; roughly 76% were seen once. The sample was PBMCs. The source is a young woman in good health and CMV-seronegative.

This rearrangement joins TRBV6-5 to TRBJ2-7, with TRBD1 identical over 8 bases. Germline trimming cut 6 bases from V and 2 bases from J; bases unmatched to any gene: 9. The CDR3 has 15 residues. Germline V gene data show CDR1 as MNHEY and CDR2 as SVGAGI. CDR3 DNA: TGTGCCAGCAGCCGCGTCAGGGGGCCTCCCTACGAGCAGTACTTC. Translated, it gives CASSRVRGPPYEQYF.

The V gene is TRBV9, the J gene TRBJ1-2, with 7 bases aligning to TRBD1. V shed 0 bases and J 5 bases; nucleotides not matched to a gene: 16. Per germline, CDR1 SGDLS and CDR2 YYNGEE. The CDR3 sequence is 18 residues long. The CDR3 loop reads CASSVVVDTDAGQYGYTF. CDR3 nucleotide sequence: TGTGCCAGCAGCGTAGTAGTAGATACGGACGCGGGACAGTATGGCTACACCTTC.

This clone showed up just a few times. The chain has TRBV25-1 and TRBJ1-4; no firm D call. Germline CDR1 and CDR2: MGHDK and SYGVNS. The CDR3 length is 14 residues. Trimming cost V 3 bases and J 7 bases, with 12 bases left between them. CDR3 loop: CASSEAGSGEKLFF. Here the CDR3 DNA reads TGTGCCAGCAGTGAGGCCGGTTCGGGTGAAAAACTGTTTTTT.

The chain recombines TRBV5-1 with TRBJ1-3, with 10 bases matching TRBD1. The CDR3 has 17 amino acids. V lost 2 bases and J lost 0; bases outside the gene matches: 5. The germline gives CDR1 SGHRS, CDR2 YFSETQ. The CDR3 region has the DNA TGCGCCAGCAGCTTCGGACAGGGGGAGAGCTCTGGAAACACCATATATTTT. Protein: CASSFGQGESSGNTIYF.

The chain combines TRBV7-8 with TRBJ2-5; TRBD2 agrees at 9 bases. Germline V lookup: CDR1 SGHVS, CDR2 FQNEAQ. Losses at the gene ends were 1 base for V and 4 bases for J; bases not matched to a gene: 10. There are 17 residues in the CDR3. As DNA, the CDR3 is TGTGCCAGCAGCTTAGTGGGGGCGGGAGGGCCGGGAGAGACCCAGTACTTC. Translation gives CASSLVGAGGPGETQYF. Full variable domain (missing parts from reference TRBV7-8 and TRBJ2-5): GAGVSQSPRYKVAKRGQDVALRCDPISGHVSLFWYQQALGQGPEFLTYFQNEAQLDKSGLPSDRFFAERPEGSVSTLKIQRTQQEDSAVYLCASSLVGAGGPGETQYFGPGTRLLVL.

The chain employs TRBV4-3 and TRBJ2-7; 9 bases line up with TRBD1. The germline CDR1 and CDR2 sequences are LGHNA and YSLEER. The CDR3 spans 13 residues. The J segment lost 10 bases and the V segment lost 3 bases, leaving 7 bases of the junction unmatched. This CDR3 reads CASSQETGGKQYF. The CDR3 region has the DNA TGCGCCAGCAGCCAGGAGACAGGGGGGAAACAGTACTTC.

CDR3 region: CASSQHSGTGANVLTF. CDR3 DNA sequence: TGTGCCAGCAGCCAACACAGCGGGACTGGGGCCAACGTCCTGACTTTC. The chain carries TRBV4-2 and TRBJ2-6; 7 positions match TRBD2. From germline, CDR1 is LGHNA and CDR2 YNFKEQ. V was pared by 2 bases and J by 2 bases, with 3 bases of the junction left unmatched. The CDR3 has 16 amino acids.

The V call is TRBV10-2, the J call TRBJ2-7; tentatively, D is TRBD1 (6 bases). V lost 6 bases and J lost 2, with 8 bases in between. The CDR3 spans 12 residues. Germline V CDR1 and CDR2: WSHSY, SAAADI. CDR3 DNA: TGCGCCAGCAGGGGGGCCACCTACGAGCAGTACTTC. It encodes CASRGATYEQYF.

This clone was seen only a few times. The chain couples TRBV7-8 to TRBJ2-2; possible D gene TRBD2, 6 bases. CDR1 SGHVS and CDR2 FQNEAQ come from the germline V gene. The CDR3 consists of 16 residues. V gave up 2 bases and J gave up 3 bases, with 13 bases separating them. The CDR3 region is CASSLLTGADTGELFF. Here the CDR3 DNA reads TGTGCCAGCAGCTTATTGACGGGAGCAGACACCGGGGAGCTGTTTTTT. Combining the CDR3 with reference TRBV7-8 and TRBJ2-2 gives the whole variable domain GAGVSQSPRYKVAKRGQDVALRCDPISGHVSLFWYQQALGQGPEFLTYFQNEAQLDKSGLPSDRFFAERPEGSVSTLKIQRTQQEDSAVYLCASSLLTGADTGELFFGEGSRLTVL.

The chain has TRBV18 and TRBJ2-1; D is ambiguous. The CDR3 spans 14 residues. Trimming took off 1 base at V and 2 bases at J, with 6 bases between the two ends. Germline lookup yields CDR1 KGHSH and CDR2 LQKENI. CDR3 coding DNA: TGTGCCAGCTCACCACTCGGTGCCTACAATGAGCAGTTCTTC. This sequence encodes CASSPLGAYNEQFF.

The table lists this clone with a count of one. This sequence joins TRBV10-2 and TRBJ2-7; D ambiguous. The CDR3 extends over 12 amino acids. From germline, CDR1 is WSHSY and CDR2 SAAADI. V was shortened by 0 bases and J by 2 bases, with 2 bases between the two germline ends. CDR3 residues: CASSESTYEQYF. The CDR3 DNA reads as TGCGCCAGCAGTGAGTCCACCTACGAGCAGTACTTC.

The V gene is TRBV29-1, the J gene TRBJ1-1, with 7 bases identical to TRBD1. Germline V gene sequence: CDR1 SQVTM, CDR2 ANQGSEA. This CDR3 spans 13 amino acids. The CDR3 loop reads CTTVRDRDTEAFF. The DNA of the CDR3 is TGCACCACGGTACGAGACAGGGACACTGAAGCTTTCTTT. Full variable domain (rest looked up from reference TRBV29-1 and TRBJ1-1): SAVISQKPSRDICQRGTSLTIQCQVDSQVTMMFWYRQQPGQSLTLIATANQGSEATYESGFVIDKFPISRPNLTFSTLTVSNMSPEDSSIYLCTTVRDRDTEAFFGQGTRLTVV.

This clone was seen more than once but under ten times. V gene TRBV19 combines with J gene TRBJ2-5; possibly TRBD1 for D (5 bases). Looked up from germline, CDR1 is LNHDA and CDR2 is SQIVND (reference sequence). Deletions cut 3 bases from V and 4 bases from J, with 12 bases between. The CDR3 consists of 14 residues. CDR3 in amino acids: CASSISRVGETQYF. CDR3 coding DNA: TGTGCCAGTAGTATCAGCAGGGTGGGAGAGACCCAGTACTTC.

A word on this clone: A read error may account for a junction end that differs from germline. Different DNA sequences within this sample yield the same CDR3. V usage is TRBV6-5 and J usage is TRBJ2-1; tentative D call: TRBD2 (6 bases). Per germline, CDR1 MNHEY and CDR2 SVGAGI. The CDR3 totals 13 residues. The CDR3 bases are TGTGCCAGTAGTTGGCTGGGAGGCAATGAGCAGTTCTTC. Its translation is CASSWLGGNEQFF.

CDR3 amino acids: CASSISRDRERPQHF. CDR3 nucleotide sequence: TGTGCCAGTAGTATTTCCCGGGACAGGGAGCGGCCCCAGCATTTT. This chain links TRBV19 with TRBJ1-5; 9 bases fit TRBD1. The CDR3 extends over 15 amino acids. V dropped 3 bases and J dropped 9; count of bases not matched to a gene: 9. Per the germline V gene, CDR1 is LNHDA and CDR2 is SQIVND (reference sequence).

This rearrangement joins TRBV4-2 to TRBJ1-2, with D tentatively TRBD1 (5 bases). Trimming stripped 0 bases from V and 2 bases from J, with 10 bases between. The germline gives CDR1 LGHNA, CDR2 YNFKEQ. The length of the CDR3 is 15 residues. In DNA, the CDR3 is TGTGCCAGCAGCCAAGATACAGGAGCAAACTATGGCTACACCTTC. This translates into CASSQDTGANYGYTF.

The V call is TRBV18, the J call TRBJ1-3, with D possibly being TRBD1 (5 bases). V shed 5 bases and J shed 0 bases, with 11 bases lying between them. This CDR3 region has 15 residues. Germline CDR1 reads KGHSH; CDR2 reads LQKENI. CDR3 DNA sequence: TGTGCCAGCTCATCTCGACAGTTCTCTGGAAACACCATATATTTT. It codes for CASSSRQFSGNTIYF.

This rearrangement joins TRBV5-1 to TRBJ1-5; TRBD1 is a possible D gene (5 bases). The CDR3 loop spans 15 amino acids. Looked up from germline, CDR1 is SGHRS and CDR2 is YFSETQ. V gave up 0 bases and J gave up 1 base, with 8 bases separating them. The CDR3 bases are TGCGCCAGCAGCTTGGCGGGGGGGAGCAATCAGCCCCAGCATTTT. Its translation is CASSLAGGSNQPQHF. The full variable domain, with the rest looked up from reference TRBV5-1 and TRBJ1-5, is KAGVTQTPRYLIKTRGQQVTLSCSPISGHRSVSWYQQTPGQGLQFLFEYFSETQRNKGNFPGRFSGRQFSNSRSEMNVSTLELGDSALYLCASSLAGGSNQPQHFGDGTRLSIL.

The chain employs TRBV9 and TRBJ2-7; D possibly corresponds to TRBD1 (6 bases). Germline CDR1 reads SGDLS; CDR2 reads YYNGEE. CDR3 size: 16 residues. Trimming pared 4 bases from V and 6 bases from J, leaving 23 bases between. CDR3 nucleotide sequence: TGTGCCAGCAGCCCCCGCGGTCAGGGGCTGAATGGCGAGCAGTACTTC. This gives the protein CASSPRGQGLNGEQYF.

The chain combines TRBV10-3 with TRBJ2-1; TRBD2 aligns across 11 bases. Germline V gives CDR1 ENHRY, CDR2 SYGVKD. This CDR3 has 15 residues. V shed 10 bases and J 8 bases; nucleotides not matched to a gene: 13. The CDR3 reads CASRGILAGGHEQFF. As DNA, the CDR3 is TGTGCCAGCCGTGGTATCCTAGCGGGAGGCCATGAGCAGTTCTTC.

The V gene is TRBV5-6, the J gene TRBJ2-7; 7 nucleotides align to TRBD2. The germline gives CDR1 SGHDT, CDR2 YYEEEE. The CDR3 consists of 16 residues. V lost 1 base and J lost 7; bases outside the gene matches: 14. CDR3 sequence reads: CASSLRLGTKRWEQYF. The CDR3 DNA follows: TGTGCCAGCAGCTTGAGGCTCGGGACTAAACGTTGGGAGCAGTACTTC. Variable domain in full (rest from reference TRBV5-6 and TRBJ2-7): DAGVTQSPTHLIKTRGQQVTLRCSPKSGHDTVSWYQQALGQGPQFIFQYYEEEERQRGNFPDRFSGHQFPNYSSELNVNALLLGDSALYLCASSLRLGTKRWEQYFGPGTRLTVT.

This sequence joins TRBV19 and TRBJ1-5; D remains ambiguous. In germline, CDR1 is LNHDA, CDR2 SQIVND (reference sequence). V lost 2 bases and J lost 0, with 11 bases in between. CDR3 length equals 16 residues. The CDR3 region is CASSISGISSNQPQHF. The CDR3 DNA reads as TGTGCCAGTAGTATATCGGGAATTAGTAGCAATCAGCCCCAGCATTTT.

By sample fraction, this clone is medium-sized. The chain recombines TRBV19 with TRBJ1-2; 9 nucleotides align to TRBD1. V lost 7 bases to trimming and J lost 2 bases; unmatched junction nucleotides: 5. The germline gives CDR1 LNHDA, CDR2 SQIVND (reference sequence). The CDR3 is 14 residues long. The CDR3 protein is CASTHRGRNYGYTF. CDR3 DNA: TGTGCCAGTACCCACAGGGGGCGCAACTATGGCTACACCTTC.

This CDR3 reads CSVRPPGASGDNEQFF. Here the CDR3 DNA reads TGCAGCGTTCGCCCCCCGGGGGCTAGCGGAGACAATGAGCAGTTCTTC. The V call is TRBV29-1, the J call TRBJ2-1; TRBD2 might be the D (7 bases). The V end was cut by 5 bases, the J end by 5 bases, with 22 bases between. The germline CDR1 and CDR2 sequences are SQVTM and ANQGSEA. This CDR3 is built from 16 residues.

This chain connects TRBV14 to TRBJ1-3; weak D call: TRBD1 (5 bases). Looked up from germline, CDR1 is SGHDN and CDR2 is FVKESK. There are 18 residues in the CDR3. Trimming removed 0 bases from V and 0 bases from J, with 15 bases in between. This chain's CDR3 is CASSQEGLWGGSGNTIYF. Here the CDR3 DNA reads TGTGCCAGCAGCCAAGAGGGCCTTTGGGGGGGCTCTGGAAACACCATATATTTT.

This clone was detected only once. The chain employs TRBV11-2 and TRBJ2-5; 9 nucleotides agree with TRBD2. Unmatched junction bases numbered 6, after V lost 4 bases and J lost 3 bases. The CDR3 loop spans 15 amino acids. CDR1 and CDR2 (germline): SGHAT, FQNNGV. CDR3 protein: CASSSSGTAEETQYF. CDR3 nucleotide sequence: TGTGCCAGCAGCTCTAGCGGGACAGCAGAAGAGACCCAGTACTTC.

The rearrangement joins TRBV30 to TRBJ2-5; weak D call: TRBD2 (6 bases). Germline loops: CDR1 GTSNPN, CDR2 SVGIG (reference sequence). Deletions cut 0 bases from V and 1 base from J, with 9 bases between. CDR3 length: 14 amino acids. The CDR3: CAWSVLSGQETQYF. For the CDR3, the DNA is TGTGCCTGGAGTGTACTTAGCGGCCAAGAGACCCAGTACTTC.

The chain carries TRBV5-1 and TRBJ2-1, with 14 bases aligning to TRBD2. The length of the CDR3 is 18 residues. Germline lookup yields CDR1 SGHRS and CDR2 YFSETQ. V was pared by 0 bases and J by 4 bases, with 6 bases of the junction left unmatched. The CDR3 sequence is CASSLAGTSGRSYNEQFF. The CDR3 DNA reads TGCGCCAGCAGCTTGGCCGGGACTAGCGGGAGATCGTACAATGAGCAGTTCTTC.

This chain connects TRBV9 to TRBJ2-2; 8 bases agree with TRBD1. The CDR3 contains 16 residues. From germline, CDR1 is SGDLS and CDR2 YYNGEE. The V gene end was trimmed by 4 bases and the J gene end by 6 bases; junction bases not matched to a gene: 11. CDR3 region: CASSPQEGDRPGELFF. The CDR3 DNA is TGTGCCAGCAGCCCCCAGGAGGGGGACAGGCCCGGGGAGCTGTTTTTT.